The 26 T cell receptor beta chains reported below all come from one sample, sequenced in a study of graft-versus-host responses after intestinal transplantation. These receptors have no identified antigens. Libraries were prepared by immunoSEQ multiplex PCR; TCRdb keeps only in-frame clonotypes and omits some of them. The table includes 90,000 to 150,000 clones, 95% detected once. The source material was unstimulated CD8+ T cells sorted from spleen or lymph node cells, sampled before intestinal transplant. The receptors were gathered from a human donor who received an intestinal transplant.

The chain has TRBV13 and TRBJ1-1; D perhaps matches TRBD1 (6 bases). Germline CDR1 and CDR2: PRHDT and FYEKMQ (reference sequence). V was clipped by 3 bases and J by 6 bases, with 14 bases between them. The CDR3 length is 14 residues. The CDR3 protein is CASSFKGGAPEAFF. The CDR3 bases are TGTGCCAGCAGCTTTAAAGGGGGAGCACCTGAAGCTTTCTTT.

This chain connects TRBV9 to TRBJ2-7; no clear D. The CDR3 length is 14 residues. Trimming removed 0 bases from V and 3 bases from J, with 10 bases in between. Germline V lookup: CDR1 SGDLS, CDR2 YYNGEE. CDR3 residues: CASSVDGRFYEQYF. The CDR3 DNA reads as TGTGCCAGCAGCGTAGATGGCAGATTCTACGAGCAGTACTTC.

The chain carries TRBV25-1 and TRBJ2-1, with TRBD2 matching over 10 bases. CDR1 is MGHDK and CDR2 is SYGVNS in the germline V gene. The length of the CDR3 is 18 residues. J was trimmed by 7 bases and V by 1 base; bases with no gene match: 13. As DNA, the CDR3 is TGTGCCAGCAGTGAATTAAAATGGGGTGATAGCGGGAGGAATGAGCAGTTCTTC. Its translation: CASSELKWGDSGRNEQFF. Complete variable domain (other parts from reference TRBV25-1 and TRBJ2-1): EADIYQTPRYLVIGTGKKITLECSQTMGHDKMYWYQQDPGMELHLIHYSYGVNSTEKGDLSSESTVSRIRTEHFPLTLESARPSHTSQYLCASSELKWGDSGRNEQFFGPGTRLTVL.

Here the CDR3 reads CASSYSAGAGGELFF. CDR3 DNA: TGTGCCAGCAGTTATTCAGCGGGAGCCGGCGGGGAGCTGTTTTTT. The chain combines TRBV6-5 with TRBJ2-2; 8 bases map to TRBD2. V gave up 3 bases and J gave up 7 bases; unmatched junction bases: 7. Germline V CDR1 and CDR2: MNHEY, SVGAGI. This CDR3 has 15 residues.

The V call is TRBV7-9, the J call TRBJ2-1; the match to TRBD2 covers 14 bases. The CDR3 sequence is 17 residues long. Germline V gene data show CDR1 as SEHNR and CDR2 as FQNEAQ (reference sequence). Losses at the gene ends were 5 bases for V and 0 bases for J; bases not matched to a gene: 3. The CDR3 bases are TGTGCCAGCAGCCCTGGGACTAGCGGGAGCTCCTACAATGAGCAGTTCTTC. It is translated as CASSPGTSGSSYNEQFF. The full variable domain, completed using reference TRBV7-9 and TRBJ2-1, is DTGVSQNPRHKITKRGQNVTFRCDPISEHNRLYWYRQTLGQGPEFLTYFQNEAQLEKSRLLSDRFSAERPKGSFSTLEIQRTEQGDSAMYLCASSPGTSGSSYNEQFFGPGTRLTVL.

This chain connects TRBV27 to TRBJ1-1; 8 positions agree with TRBD1. The junction had 1 base not matched to a gene; V was cut back by 6 bases and J by 1 base. The CDR3 sequence is 13 residues long. Per germline, CDR1 MNHEY and CDR2 SMNVEV (reference sequence). The CDR3 sequence: CASRDRGNTEAFF. The CDR3, as DNA: TGTGCCAGCAGAGACAGGGGGAACACTGAAGCTTTCTTT.

V and J are TRBV11-2 and TRBJ2-7, with a weak D call TRBD1 (5 bases). V was clipped by 4 bases and J by 2 bases, with 15 bases between them. Germline CDR1 reads SGHAT; CDR2 reads FQNNGV. The CDR3 length is 15 residues. The CDR3 sequence is CASSSPTTVPYEQYF. The DNA of the CDR3 is TGTGCCAGCAGCTCACCCACGACAGTACCCTACGAGCAGTACTTC.

The CDR3 here is CASSVGTSGNNEQFF. The CDR3 DNA is TGTGCCAGCAGCGTGGGGACTAGCGGAAACAATGAGCAGTTCTTC. This rearrangement joins TRBV9 to TRBJ2-1; TRBD2 aligns across 11 bases. Germline trimming cut 2 bases from V and 5 bases from J; bases unmatched to any gene: 3. CDR3 length: 15 amino acids. Germline-derived CDR1 and CDR2 are SGDLS and YYNGEE.

The chain recombines TRBV9 with TRBJ1-2; D might be TRBD1 (5 bases). CDR3 size: 12 residues. Germline CDR1 and CDR2: SGDLS and YYNGEE. Trimming pared 3 bases from V and 6 bases from J, leaving 9 bases between. The CDR3 region has the DNA TGTGCCAGCAGCGGGGGGAGCCATGGCTACACCTTC. Translation gives CASSGGSHGYTF.

This chain connects TRBV6-5 to TRBJ2-5; TRBD2 matches 9 bases. The ends lost 2 bases at V and 1 base at J; junction bases unmatched: 5. The CDR3 has 16 amino acids. Looked up from germline, CDR1 is MNHEY and CDR2 is SVGAGI. The CDR3, as DNA: TGTGCCAGCAGTTACGCCGGACTAGCGATCCAAGAGACCCAGTACTTC. Residues: CASSYAGLAIQETQYF.

The gene calls are TRBV5-6 and TRBJ1-1; D gene unclear. The V and J ends lost 7 bases and 4 bases respectively, with 11 bases between them. Germline assignment: CDR1 SGHDT and CDR2 YYEEEE. This CDR3 has 12 amino acids. CDR3 DNA sequence: TGTGCCAGCGAATTGTCCGGCACTGAAGCTTTCTTT. This translates into CASELSGTEAFF.

This clone was observed a single time. CDR3 amino acids: CASSVVPRSGANVLTF. Written as DNA, the CDR3 is TGTGCCAGCAGCGTAGTCCCCCGCTCTGGGGCCAACGTCCTGACTTTC. V is TRBV9 and J is TRBJ2-6; D unresolved. Between the trimmed V and J ends, which lost 0 bases and 0 bases, there was a span of 7 bases. The CDR3 runs 16 residues. CDR1 and CDR2 from the germline V gene are SGDLS and YYNGEE.

This rearrangement joins TRBV27 to TRBJ2-3; D ambiguous. The germline V and J ends were trimmed by 0 bases and 4 bases, with 5 bases remaining between them. Germline V gives CDR1 MNHEY, CDR2 SMNVEV (reference sequence). The CDR3 is 13 residues long. The CDR3 DNA follows: TGTGCCAGCAGTTTATCGTCGGCAGATACGCAGTATTTT. Translating gives CASSLSSADTQYF.

The V call is TRBV6-6, the J call TRBJ2-2; no definite D call. Trimming stripped 0 bases from V and 1 base from J, with 6 bases between. The CDR3 has 15 amino acids. Germline-derived CDR1 and CDR2 are MNHNY and SVGAGI (reference sequence). The CDR3 sequence is CASSYSKGNTGELFF. In DNA, the CDR3 is TGTGCCAGCAGTTACTCGAAGGGGAACACCGGGGAGCTGTTTTTT.

This chain joins TRBV5-1 and TRBJ1-2, with no clear D. With 4 bases removed from V and 1 base from J, the gap between germline ends came to 14 bases. CDR1 SGHRS and CDR2 YFSETQ come from the germline V gene. The CDR3 runs to 15 residues. The CDR3 loop is CASSPLEEVNYGYTF. CDR3 nucleotide sequence: TGCGCCAGCAGCCCCTTGGAAGAAGTTAACTATGGCTACACCTTC.

This chain joins TRBV6-5 and TRBJ2-5, with D perhaps matching TRBD1 or TRBD2 (5 bases each). The end of the DNA fits TRBJ2-7 better, so the J call may be wrong. The germline CDR1 and CDR2 sequences are MNHEY and SVGAGI. This CDR3 is built from 16 residues. The CDR3 reads CASSYFPGRGNYEQYF. CDR3 sequence (DNA): TGTGCCAGCAGTTACTTTCCGGGACGAGGGAACTACGAGCAGTACTTC.

The chain has TRBV19 and TRBJ2-1; D unresolved. The CDR3 spans 10 residues. V was shortened by 3 bases and J by 9 bases, with 3 bases between the two germline ends. From germline, CDR1 is LNHDA and CDR2 SQIVND (reference sequence). CDR3 sequence: CASSMGEQFF. The CDR3 coding sequence is TGTGCCAGTAGTATGGGTGAGCAGTTCTTC.

This chain connects TRBV20-1 to TRBJ2-1; D gene unclear. This CDR3 has 11 residues. V dropped 1 base and J dropped 11 bases, with 9 bases sitting between them. Germline V CDR1 and CDR2: DFQATT, SNEGSKA (reference sequence). The CDR3 bases are TGCAGTGCTAGAGCGGTCAACAAGCAGTTCTTC. Protein product: CSARAVNKQFF.

This chain connects TRBV6-5 to TRBJ2-5; 7 nucleotides align to TRBD2. TRBJ2-7 matches the DNA end more closely, so the J call is doubtful. CDR3 size: 14 residues. Germline lookup yields CDR1 MNHEY and CDR2 SVGAGI. The CDR3 is CATINRWEGHEQYF. The CDR3 DNA reads as TGTGCCACCATTAACCGTTGGGAGGGCCACGAGCAGTACTTC.

The V gene is TRBV9, the J gene TRBJ1-1, with TRBD1 identical over 8 bases. The V gene's germline CDR1 is SGDLS and CDR2 YYNGEE. With V trimmed by 4 bases and J by 1 base, 6 bases remained unmatched. The CDR3 is 15 amino acids. The CDR3 DNA follows: TGTGCCAGCAGCACAGGACAGGGATCGAACACTGAAGCTTTCTTT. Amino acid sequence: CASSTGQGSNTEAFF.

The chain employs TRBV4-3 and TRBJ1-2; D ambiguous. Germline-derived CDR1 and CDR2 are LGHNA and YSLEER. Deletions cut 0 bases from V and 5 bases from J, with 7 bases between. The length of the CDR3 is 13 residues. The CDR3 loop is CASSQDAAYGYTF. The CDR3 DNA sequence: TGCGCCAGCAGCCAAGATGCCGCTTATGGCTACACCTTC.

In its sample, this clone was seen a few times. V usage is TRBV7-9 and J usage is TRBJ1-4; D not resolved. Trimming stripped 2 bases from V and 8 bases from J, with 3 bases between. The CDR3 spans 11 residues. Germline V CDR1 and CDR2: SEHNR, FQNEAQ (reference sequence). Here the CDR3 DNA reads TGTGCCAGCAGCTTAACAGAAAAACTGTTTTTT. Translating gives CASSLTEKLFF.

This chain links TRBV9 with TRBJ2-2, with D possibly matching TRBD1 (5 bases). The CDR3 spans 13 residues. The V end was cut by 6 bases, the J end by 6 bases, with 12 bases between. Germline V lookup: CDR1 SGDLS, CDR2 YYNGEE. CDR3 sequence: CASTFTGSGELFF. As DNA, the CDR3 is TGTGCCAGCACCTTCACAGGTTCCGGGGAGCTGTTTTTT.

The chain has TRBV13 and TRBJ2-5; 7 positions agree with TRBD2. Matching the DNA end better, TRBJ2-7 makes the J call doubtful. CDR1 is PRHDT, CDR2 FYEKMQ, per germline (reference sequence). The CDR3 has 14 residues. The DNA for the CDR3 is TGTGCCAGCAGTGAGCGGGGAGGGTCCTACGAGCAGTACTTC. It yields the protein CASSERGGSYEQYF.

The J gene is TRBJ2-5, the V gene TRBV6-5; tentative D call: TRBD1 (6 bases). TRBJ2-7 explains the end of the DNA better; the J call may be wrong. Germline lookup yields CDR1 MNHEY and CDR2 SVGAGI. The CDR3 covers 14 residues. CDR3 nucleotide sequence: TGTGCCAGCAGTTACGGAGAAGGGGGTTACGAGCAGTACTTC. This translates into CASSYGEGGYEQYF.

In this sample, this clone turned up a few times. The chain links TRBV7-9 to TRBJ2-5; D is possibly TRBD2 (5 bases). Trimming took 2 bases from V and 2 from J, leaving 9 bases between them. This CDR3 is built from 14 residues. Germline V lookup: CDR1 SEHNR, CDR2 FQNEAQ (reference sequence). The CDR3 region is CASSLPPGQETQYF. For the CDR3, the DNA is TGTGCCAGCAGCTTACCACCGGGACAAGAGACCCAGTACTTC.